This T cell receptor beta chain comes out of a study of blood T cells in healthy people across ages. V gave up 4 bases and J gave up 4 bases, with 13 bases separating them. There are 13 residues in the CDR3. Germline-derived CDR1 and CDR2 are SQVTM and ANQGSEA. Sample-barcoded 5' priming and a J-beta primer mix drove a second PCR of 7 to 11 cycles. TCRdb processed the 5' RACE reads anew with MiXCR; each CDR3 protein has one entry. The sample carries about 1.7 million distinct CDR3 sequences, roughly 27% recorded once. The clonotype originates from a woman in her thirties in good health. The sample comprised blood. The gene calls are TRBV29-1 and TRBJ1-1; D uncertain. The CDR3 here is CSVVRNPPTEAFF. CDR3 coding DNA: TGCAGCGTTGTTAGGAACCCTCCCACTGAAGCTTTCTTT.